Listed below are T cell receptor beta chains from one sample, sequenced in a study of cytomegalovirus exposure and HLA in healthy donors. The repertoire was sequenced with immunoSEQ multiplex PCR; TCRdb's copy has only in-frame clones and lacks some. Among around 90,000 clones listed, 65% to 80% were seen once. Sample: PBMCs. Receptor source: a man aged 25 to 40 in good health and CMV-seronegative. Both conserved end residues are part of each CDR3. D genes are given only for firm matches. Clone size is not always given. Where it is, it says once, few, many or a class for expanded clones.

V gene	J gene	D gene	clone size	CDR3 DNA	CDR3 protein
TRBV18	TRBJ2-7	.	.	TGTGCCAGCTCAGCAAAGGAGTTTTCCTACGAGCAGTACTTC	CASSAKEFSYEQYF
TRBV9	TRBJ2-1	.	.	TGTGCCAGCAGCGTATCAGACTACTACAATGAGCAGTTCTTC	CASSVSDYYNEQFF
TRBV28	TRBJ2-1	TRBD1	.	TGTGCCAGCAAAAAGGGGACAGGGTTCAATGAGCAGTTCTTC	CASKKGTGFNEQFF
TRBV14	TRBJ1-1	.	.	TGTGCCAGCAGCCAATCCGGAGGGGAAAACACTGAAGCTTTCTTT	CASSQSGGENTEAFF
TRBV5-1	TRBJ2-1	.	.	TGCGCCAGCAGCTTGGACTCGGGTTCTTACAATGAGCAGTTCTTC	CASSLDSGSYNEQFF
TRBV30	TRBJ1-2	.	few	TGTGCCTGGAGTGTCGTTTCGGATGGCTACACCTTC	CAWSVVSDGYTF
TRBV7-2	TRBJ2-3	TRBD2	.	TGTGCCAGCAGCGCACGGACTAGCGGGGGGTATGGTAGCACAGATACGCAGTATTTT	CASSARTSGGYGSTDTQYF
TRBV19	TRBJ1-4	TRBD1	.	TGTGCCAGTAGTATTTTGGGGACAGGGAGTGAAAAACTGTTTTTT	CASSILGTGSEKLFF
TRBV7-9	TRBJ2-3	TRBD2	.	TGTGCCAGCAGCCGAGCGGGGGGGAACACAGATACGCAGTATTTT	CASSRAGGNTDTQYF
TRBV10-3	TRBJ1-6	TRBD1	.	TGTGCCATCAGTCAGGGGGCTGAGAATTCACCCCTCCACTTT	CAISQGAENSPLHF
TRBV19	TRBJ1-1	TRBD1	.	TGTGCCAGTAGTGCACCGGGACAGTCGTGGGAAAGGGCTTTCTTT	CASSAPGQSWERAFF
TRBV6-4	TRBJ2-3	.	few	TGTGCCAGCAGTGAGGCCGGGGGTCGCGATACGCAGTATTTT	CASSEAGGRDTQYF
TRBV9	TRBJ2-3	.	once	TGTGCCAGCAACGCTGCGGGATCTAAATTGGGGGATACGCAGTATTTT	CASNAAGSKLGDTQYF
TRBV28	TRBJ1-4	TRBD1	.	TGTGCCAGCAGACCCCGGACAGGGAGGGTTCGAACTAATGAAAAACTGTTTTTT	CASRPRTGRVRTNEKLFF
TRBV2	TRBJ2-3	.	.	TGTGCCAGCATGAGCCATACGCAGTATTTT	CASMSHTQYF
TRBV25-1	TRBJ1-1	TRBD1	.	TGTGCCAGCAGTGAATCTCTACAGGGGGACACTGAAGCTTTCTTT	CASSESLQGDTEAFF